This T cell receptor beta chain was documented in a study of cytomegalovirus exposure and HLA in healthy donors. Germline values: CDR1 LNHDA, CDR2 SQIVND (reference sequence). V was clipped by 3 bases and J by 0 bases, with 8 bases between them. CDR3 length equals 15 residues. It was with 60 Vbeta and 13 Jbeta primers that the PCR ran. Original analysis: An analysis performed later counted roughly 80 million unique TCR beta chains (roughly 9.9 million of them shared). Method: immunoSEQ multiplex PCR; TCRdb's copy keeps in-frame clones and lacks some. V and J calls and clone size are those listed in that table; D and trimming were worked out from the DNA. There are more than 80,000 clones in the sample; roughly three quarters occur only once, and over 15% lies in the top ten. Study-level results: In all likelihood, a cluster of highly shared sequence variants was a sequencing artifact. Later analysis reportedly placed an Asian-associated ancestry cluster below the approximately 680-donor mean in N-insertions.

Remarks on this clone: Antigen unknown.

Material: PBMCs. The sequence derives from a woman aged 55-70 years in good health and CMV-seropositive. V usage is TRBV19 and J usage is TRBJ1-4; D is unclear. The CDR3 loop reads CASSISGTTNEKLFF. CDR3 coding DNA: TGTGCCAGTAGTATTAGCGGGACAACTAATGAAAAACTGTTTTTT.